This T cell receptor beta chain stems from a study of blood T cells in healthy people across ages. For the second PCR, which ran for about 6 to 11 cycles, a sample-barcoded 5' primer and a J-beta primer mix were used. TCRdb fed the 5' RACE reads into MiXCR, producing one record per CDR3 protein. The profile shows about 1.8 million distinct CDR3 sequences, around 48% of them singletons. The J segment lost 4 bases and the V segment lost 5 bases, leaving 16 bases of the junction unmatched. This CDR3 has 19 residues. Germline V gives CDR1 MNHEY, CDR2 SMNVEV (reference sequence). The gene calls are TRBV27 and TRBJ2-1; TRBD2 matches 11 bases. The sample consisted of blood. This TCR derives from a woman aged 40 to 50 in good health. The CDR3 sequence is CASSLRGTSGHVTYNEQFF. In nucleotides, the CDR3 is TGTGCCAGCAGTCTCCGCGGGACTAGCGGCCACGTAACGTACAATGAGCAGTTCTTC.